This T cell receptor beta chain is drawn from a study of neurological immune-mediated disorders. This clonotype has a count of ten or more. TCRdb reprocessed the 5' RACE reads with MiXCR, giving one entry per CDR3 protein. Of roughly 62,000 distinct CDR3 sequences in the sample, 11% were seen once. This TCR was sampled from a man aged 55 to 70 in good health. The sample comprised PBMCs.

CDR3 in amino acids: CASSENSYSNQPQHF. CDR3 DNA sequence: TGTGCCAGCAGTGAGAACAGCTATAGCAATCAGCCCCAGCATTTT. The rearrangement joins TRBV28 to TRBJ1-5; D is unclear. CDR3 length equals 15 residues. V lost 5 bases and J lost 0, with 11 bases in between. CDR1 is MDHEN, CDR2 SYDVKM, per germline.